This T cell receptor (beta chain) was sequenced for a study of human T cells and chemical hapten exposure. Treatment here: therapeutic diphenylcyclopropenone sensitization with weekly scalp DPC. Germline assignment: CDR1 MNHEY and CDR2 SVGEGT. The CDR3 loop spans 15 amino acids. The ends were cut back, 1 base at V and 3 bases at J, with 12 bases in the middle. Study-wide findings and caveats: Among expanded TCRs, significantly more large CDR3 similarity clusters formed than among controls.

The library labeled individual cDNA molecules by adding unique molecular identifiers to them. Via MiXCR, TCRdb re-called the reads, giving one row per CDR3 protein. Of some 4,900 distinct CDR3 sequences listed, approximately 60% are singletons. A word on this clonotype: Its target is not known.

This material consisted of whole blood, taken before DPC sensitization or 2, 6, or about 24 weeks after (not recorded which). The V gene is TRBV6-2 or TRBV6-3, the J gene TRBJ2-5, with no clear D. This receptor was obtained from an adult with alopecia areata. Some clones in this sample may be carry-over from other donors' samples. This table probably holds off-target reads from a library built for another chain. CDR3 coding DNA: TGTGCCAGCAGTTACTTCCCGACCGCGGAAGAGACCCAGTACTTC. Translating it yields CASSYFPTAEETQYF.